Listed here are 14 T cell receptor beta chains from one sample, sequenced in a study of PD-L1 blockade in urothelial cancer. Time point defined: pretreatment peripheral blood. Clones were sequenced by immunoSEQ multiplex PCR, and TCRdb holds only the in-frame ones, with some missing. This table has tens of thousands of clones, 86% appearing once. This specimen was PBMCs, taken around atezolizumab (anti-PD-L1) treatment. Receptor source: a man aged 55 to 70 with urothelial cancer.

This chain's CDR3 is CASSLVGHESYEQYF. CDR3 DNA: TGTGCCAGCAGCTTGGTGGGACATGAGTCCTACGAGCAGTACTTC. The chain is built from TRBV5-4 and TRBJ2-7; a weak D match, TRBD1 (6 bases). The CDR3 spans 15 residues. Germline loops: CDR1 SGHNT, CDR2 YYREEE (reference sequence). Trimming left V 0 bases short and J 1 base short, with 11 bases between.

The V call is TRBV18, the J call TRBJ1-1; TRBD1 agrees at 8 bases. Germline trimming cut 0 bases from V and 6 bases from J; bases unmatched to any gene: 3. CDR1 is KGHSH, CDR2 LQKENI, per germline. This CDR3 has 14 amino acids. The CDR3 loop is CASSPPAGGSEAFF. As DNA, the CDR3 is TGTGCCAGCTCACCACCTGCAGGGGGCTCTGAAGCTTTCTTT.

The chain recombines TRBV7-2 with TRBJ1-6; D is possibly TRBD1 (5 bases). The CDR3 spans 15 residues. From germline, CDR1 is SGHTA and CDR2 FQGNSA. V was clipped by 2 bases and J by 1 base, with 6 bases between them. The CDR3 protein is CASSLSGSYNSPLHF. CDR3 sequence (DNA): TGTGCCAGCAGCTTATCAGGGTCCTATAATTCACCCCTCCACTTT.

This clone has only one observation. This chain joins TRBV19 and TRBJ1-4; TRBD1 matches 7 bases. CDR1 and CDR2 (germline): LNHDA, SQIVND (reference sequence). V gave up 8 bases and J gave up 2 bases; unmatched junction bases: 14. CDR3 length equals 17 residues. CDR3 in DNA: TGTGCCAGTTCCCCTCCAAGGGGGCGGGCGACTAATGAAAAACTGTTTTTT. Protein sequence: CASSPPRGRATNEKLFF.

CDR3 bases: TGTGCCACCAGCAGAGGTGGACAGGGAGCGGAGACCCAGTACTTC. This codes for CATSRGGQGAETQYF. The chain has TRBV15 and TRBJ2-5; TRBD1 matches 8 bases. V was pared by 1 base and J by 5 bases, with 6 bases of the junction left unmatched. Per the germline V gene, CDR1 is LNHNV and CDR2 is YYDKDF (reference sequence). The CDR3 has 15 amino acids.

The CDR3 sequence is CSVARDTNTYEQYF. The CDR3 bases are TGCAGCGTTGCCCGGGACACCAACACCTACGAGCAGTACTTC. The chain is built from TRBV29-1 and TRBJ2-7; a possible D gene is TRBD1 (6 bases). Per the germline V gene, CDR1 is SQVTM and CDR2 is ANQGSEA. The CDR3 is made up of 14 amino acids. The V gene lost 4 bases and the J gene lost 2 bases, with 15 bases spanning the gap.

Here the CDR3 reads CASSVGDSYNEQFF. CDR3 nucleotide sequence: TGTGCCAGCAGCGTAGGGGACAGCTACAATGAGCAGTTCTTC. The chain couples TRBV9 to TRBJ2-1; 7 positions match TRBD1. From germline, CDR1 is SGDLS and CDR2 YYNGEE. V lost 0 bases to trimming and J lost 3 bases; unmatched junction nucleotides: 0. The CDR3 totals 14 residues.

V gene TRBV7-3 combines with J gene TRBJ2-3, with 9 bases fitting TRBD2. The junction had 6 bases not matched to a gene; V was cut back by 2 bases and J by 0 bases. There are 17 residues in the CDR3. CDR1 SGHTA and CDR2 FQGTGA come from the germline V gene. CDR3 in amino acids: CASSLHPSGTSTDTQYF. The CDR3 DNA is TGTGCCAGCAGCTTACACCCTAGCGGGACTAGCACAGATACGCAGTATTTT.

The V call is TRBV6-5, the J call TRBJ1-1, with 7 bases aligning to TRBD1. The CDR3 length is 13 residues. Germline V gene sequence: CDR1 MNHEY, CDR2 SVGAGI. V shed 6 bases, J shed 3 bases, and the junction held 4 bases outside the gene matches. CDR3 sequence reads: CASRQGPHTEAFF. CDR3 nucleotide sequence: TGTGCCAGCAGACAGGGGCCCCACACTGAAGCTTTCTTT.

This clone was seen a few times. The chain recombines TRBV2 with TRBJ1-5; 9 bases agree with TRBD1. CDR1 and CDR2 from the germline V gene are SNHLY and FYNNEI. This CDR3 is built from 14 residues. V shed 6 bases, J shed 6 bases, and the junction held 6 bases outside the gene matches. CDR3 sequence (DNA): TGTGCCAGCAGGGGGGGACAGGGTTTTCAGCCCCAGCATTTT. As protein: CASRGGQGFQPQHF.

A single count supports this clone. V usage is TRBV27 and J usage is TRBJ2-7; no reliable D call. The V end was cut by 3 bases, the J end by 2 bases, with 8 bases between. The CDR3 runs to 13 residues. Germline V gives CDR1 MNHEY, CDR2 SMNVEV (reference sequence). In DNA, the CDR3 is TGTGCCAGCAGTTTTTCTCCCGCCTACGAGCAGTACTTC. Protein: CASSFSPAYEQYF.

Here the CDR3 DNA reads TGTGCCAGCAGCCGGACAGGGGGCTCACCCCTCCACTTT. Residues: CASSRTGGSPLHF. The J gene is TRBJ1-6, the V gene TRBV7-3; 11 bases agree with TRBD1. The J segment lost 10 bases and the V segment lost 5 bases, leaving 1 base of the junction unmatched. This CDR3 is built from 13 residues. Germline-derived CDR1 and CDR2 are SGHTA and FQGTGA.

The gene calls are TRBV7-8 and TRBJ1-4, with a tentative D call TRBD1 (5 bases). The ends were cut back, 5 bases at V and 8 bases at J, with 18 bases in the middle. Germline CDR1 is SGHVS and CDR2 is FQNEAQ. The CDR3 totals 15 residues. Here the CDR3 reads CASSPPGQGREKLFF. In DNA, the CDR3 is TGTGCCAGCAGCCCTCCAGGACAAGGGAGGGAAAAACTGTTTTTT. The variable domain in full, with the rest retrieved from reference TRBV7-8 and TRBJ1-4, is GAGVSQSPRYKVAKRGQDVALRCDPISGHVSLFWYQQALGQGPEFLTYFQNEAQLDKSGLPSDRFFAERPEGSVSTLKIQRTQQEDSAVYLCASSPPGQGREKLFFGSGTQLSVL.

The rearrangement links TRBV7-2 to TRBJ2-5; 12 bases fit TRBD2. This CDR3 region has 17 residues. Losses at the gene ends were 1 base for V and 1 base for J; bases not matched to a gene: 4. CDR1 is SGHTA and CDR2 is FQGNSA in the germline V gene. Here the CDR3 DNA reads TGTGCCAGCAGCTTAGTTGCTAGCGGGGGGGCCCAAGAGACCCAGTACTTC. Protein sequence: CASSLVASGGAQETQYF.